This entry is about one T cell receptor (beta chain). This clonotype was seen a handful of times. This clone's antigen is unknown. Per-base quality was not reported, and no clone a single base away is much larger than it. This specimen belongs to a study of identical twins (dated by TCRdb to the mid-2010s). With regard to the full study: The study deep-sequenced TCR alpha and beta repertoires from monozygotic twins, unrelated adults of various ages and cord blood to test whether fetal clonotypes persist. To rule out contamination, replicate twin experiments were performed at different times with different library preparation protocols.

On the study overall, not on this receptor specifically: In beta out-of-frame sequences, excess twin sharing was weaker, because having fewer shared sequences lowered the signal-to-noise ratio. Conclusions relied on cross-sectional statistical analysis, since the same donors could not be followed over many years. Fewer insertions were carried by abundant cord blood beta clonotypes; a weaker similar trend was observed in young adult naive repertoires, while no such trend was observed in memory repertoires. Invariant T cells such as MAIT and iNKT could partly confound zero-insertion analyses, although diverse VJ usage argued against such confounding for most clonotypes. Compared with coincidental sharing between unrelated individuals, an excess of low generation-probability sequences was observed among out-of-frame TCR alpha sequences shared between twins. In monozygotic twins, recombination models systematically underestimated out-of-frame TCR alpha sharing, but the models matched the sharing seen between unrelated individuals.

Every donor was a healthy Caucasian. Three pairs of female monozygotic twins, all aged about 18 to 30 years, made up the twin cohort. Using Miltenyi CD45RO+ enrichment and human naive T-cell isolation kits, memory (CD45RO+) and naive T cells were isolated from PBMC. The library was generated by 5' RACE. Sequencing relied on an Illumina HiSeq 2000. Template switching introduced a universal primer binding site; the final cDNA contained a unique molecular identifier, enabling accurate counting of TCR cDNA molecules. First-strand cDNA for TCR alpha and beta chains was synthesized from specific primers in the conserved constant-segment region. To control for contamination, each cDNA library was double barcoded with a SMART-Mk sample barcode plus Illumina barcodes. TruSeq adapter sequences, together with Illumina sample barcodes, were added in two successive PCR steps. The TCR alpha and beta cDNA libraries were sequenced on the Illumina HiSeq platform using custom primers. As for how the authors treated the data: Unique molecular identifiers were extracted from raw reads with MiGEC, and CDR3 positions were determined with MiXCR. For each individual, recombination models were inferred using an EM algorithm with the repgenHMM and IGoR tools. The analysis of shared clonotypes was done with the tcR package in R, with sharing normalized by the product of cloneset sizes. To study raw recombination free of thymic and clonal selection effects, out-of-frame nonproductive sequences were analyzed. In TCRdb, the public reads were trimmed at Q25 with fastp and aligned with MiXCR, with productive beta chains retained. Each entry merges the rows of one CDR3 protein and shows their most common DNA and genes. These V and J calls are TCRdb output, not the study's own analysis. For this sample the table gives about 240,000 distinct CDR3 sequences, of which roughly 13% were detected only once. Roughly 4.2% of the sample is taken by the ten largest.

As encoded in the germline V gene (reference sequence), CDR1 is GTSNPN while CDR2 is SVGIG. The CDR3 numbers 15 residues from cysteine through phenylalanine. Only the CDR3 DNA stays, 45 bases, in frame from base 1. V lost 5 bases and J lost 0 bases; the stretch between them is 16 bases long. This sample was shared with a second study, whose subject was yellow fever vaccine responses in identical twins. As the second paper documents: According to the authors, the vaccine-induced T cell response in identical twins seemed to be partly convergent and partly specific to each individual. The study precisely tracked vaccine-responding T cell clones in identical twins.

Recombination linked TRBV30 to TRBJ2-5; the D segment may tentatively be TRBD1 or TRBD2, each giving 5 matched bases. The clonotype comes from a young woman in good health. Sequencing was carried out using memory (CD45RO+) T cells sorted from blood. The cell subset or site tag for this specimen amounts to: CD45RO+ enriched T cells. The nucleotide sequence reads as follows: TGTGCCTGGGATAGTTCCGGGGCAAACCAAGAGACCCAGTACTTC. Its protein reads: CAWDSSGANQETQYF.